These 2 T cell receptor beta chains originate from one sample sequenced in a study of HIV-infected patients and healthy controls (dated by TCRdb to the mid-2010s). Since whole blood was used without any cell fractionation, the repertoire reflected all peripheral T cells in unsorted form. The library was built by means of 5' RACE. The sample was run on an Illumina MiSeq. Reverse transcription of about 500 ng RNA was performed with SuperScript III using primers directed against the alpha and beta constant regions. Separate libraries for the alpha and beta chains were generated through chain-specific third strand synthesis that incorporated multiplexing indices. The public sequencing data were trimmed at Q25 with fastp and processed into clonotypes with MiXCR by TCRdb, which kept only in-frame beta chains. Each CDR3 protein appears once, grouped with its most common genes and DNA. In all, the sample holds about 5,000 distinct CDR3 sequences, and about 7.7% of those were seen once. The ten largest clones add up to 20% of the sample.

The starting material was blood, obtained before antiretroviral therapy. These receptors all stem from an adult with HIV infection.

This clonotype was seen repeatedly, ten times or more. This chain links TRBV6-6 with TRBJ2-5; no definite D call. There are 13 residues in the CDR3. The V end was cut by 0 bases, the J end by 10 bases, with 12 bases between. The germline CDR1 and CDR2 sequences are MNHNY and SVGAGI (reference sequence). CDR3: CASSYSQDTRQYF. The CDR3 DNA reads TGTGCCAGCAGTTACTCTCAGGATACACGCCAGTACTTC.

This clonotype ranks as medium-sized (0.01 to 0.1%). The CDR3 loop is CASSGLGEADTQYF. In DNA form, the CDR3 reads TGCGCCAGCAGTGGGCTTGGGGAAGCAGATACGCAGTATTTT. The gene calls are TRBV10-1 and TRBJ2-3; D unclear. The length of the CDR3 is 14 residues. CDR1 and CDR2 from the germline V gene are WNHNN and SYGVQD (reference sequence). V was shortened by 4 bases and J by 4 bases, with 12 bases between the two germline ends.